The text below deals with one TCR beta chain. No antigen is known for it. This CDR3 has 14 amino acids. The junction had 5 bases not matched to a gene; V was cut back by 4 bases and J by 2 bases. Germline V gene data show CDR1 as SGHDT and CDR2 as YYEEEE. The record originates from a study of vaccination effects on CD4 cells after COVID-19. The study's findings and limits: Small numbers of convalescent patients limited the study. It also lacked early post-infection timepoints. Clones from infection and from vaccination both contracted markedly late after vaccination.

The data were produced by immunoSEQ multiplex PCR, yet TCRdb's version contains in-frame clones alone and is incomplete. The sample shows tens of thousands of clones, about 65% of them seen only once. Antigen-specific CD4+ T cell clonotypes were called by their expansion after viral peptide-pool culture in ViraFEST. Once cultured for 10 days, the cells underwent separation to obtain CD4+ T cells. The healthy vaccine recipients, who had no prior SARS-CoV-2 infection, showed negative nucleocapsid antibodies. The culture medium for over 1.5 million PBMC per well included roughly 10 IU/ml IL-2 and roughly 10 ug/ml peptides.

The chain employs TRBV5-6 and TRBJ2-5; TRBD1 aligns across 7 bases. The starting material was CD4+ T cells from PBMCs cultured with HCoV-OC43 spike peptides, obtained before COVID-19 vaccination. Described subset: HCoV-OC43 spike overlapping peptide pool stimulation. The receptor comes from a human donor who received a COVID-19 vaccine. The CDR3: CASSVGTEQETQYF. Here the CDR3 DNA reads TGTGCCAGCAGCGTCGGGACAGAACAAGAGACCCAGTACTTC. The full variable domain, rest sourced from reference TRBV5-6 and TRBJ2-5, is DAGVTQSPTHLIKTRGQQVTLRCSPKSGHDTVSWYQQALGQGPQFIFQYYEEEERQRGNFPDRFSGHQFPNYSSELNVNALLLGDSALYLCASSVGTEQETQYFGPGTRLLVL.